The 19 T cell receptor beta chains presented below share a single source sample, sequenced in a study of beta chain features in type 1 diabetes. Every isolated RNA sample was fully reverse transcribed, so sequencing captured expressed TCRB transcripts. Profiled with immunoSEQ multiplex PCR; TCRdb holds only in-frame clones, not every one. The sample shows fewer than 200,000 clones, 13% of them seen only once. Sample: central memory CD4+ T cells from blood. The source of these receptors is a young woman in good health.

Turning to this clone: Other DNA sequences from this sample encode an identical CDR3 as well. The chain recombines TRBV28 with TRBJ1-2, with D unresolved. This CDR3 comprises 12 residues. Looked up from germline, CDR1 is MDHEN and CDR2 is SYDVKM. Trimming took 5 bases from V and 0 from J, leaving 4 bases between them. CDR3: CASSPSNYGYTF. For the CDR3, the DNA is TGTGCCAGCAGTCCTTCTAACTATGGCTACACCTTC.

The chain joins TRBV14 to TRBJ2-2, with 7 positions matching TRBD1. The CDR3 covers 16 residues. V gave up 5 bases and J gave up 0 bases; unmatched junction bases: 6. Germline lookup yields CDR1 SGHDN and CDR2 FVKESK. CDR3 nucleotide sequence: TGTGCCAGCAGCTCCTTCGGGACAGCGAACACCGGGGAGCTGTTTTTT. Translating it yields CASSSFGTANTGELFF.

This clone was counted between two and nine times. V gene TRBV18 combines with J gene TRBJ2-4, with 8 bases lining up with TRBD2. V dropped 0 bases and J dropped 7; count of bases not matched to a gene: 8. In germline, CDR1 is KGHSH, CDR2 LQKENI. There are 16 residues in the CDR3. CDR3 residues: CASSPPSGTPRNIQYF. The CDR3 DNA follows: TGTGCCAGCTCACCACCTAGCGGGACACCTCGGAACATTCAGTACTTC.

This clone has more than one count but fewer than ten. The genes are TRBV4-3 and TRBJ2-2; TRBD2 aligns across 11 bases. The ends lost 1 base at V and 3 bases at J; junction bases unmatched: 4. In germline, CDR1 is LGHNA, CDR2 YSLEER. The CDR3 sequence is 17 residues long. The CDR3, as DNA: TGCGCCAGCAGCCAAGCCCTAGCGGGAGGAGACACCGGGGAGCTGTTTTTT. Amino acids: CASSQALAGGDTGELFF.

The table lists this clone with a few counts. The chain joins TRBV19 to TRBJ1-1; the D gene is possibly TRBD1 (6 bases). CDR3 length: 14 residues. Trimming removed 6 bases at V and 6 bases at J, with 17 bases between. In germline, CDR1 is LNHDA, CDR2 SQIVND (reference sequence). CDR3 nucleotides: TGTGCCAGTAGGTGGGACACAGGAAACTCTGAAGCTTTCTTT. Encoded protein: CASRWDTGNSEAFF. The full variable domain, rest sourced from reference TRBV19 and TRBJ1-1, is DGGITQSPKYLFRKEGQNVTLSCEQNLNHDAMYWYRQDPGQGLRLIYYSQIVNDFQKGDIAEGYSVSREKKESFPLTVTSAQKNPTAFYLCASRWDTGNSEAFFGQGTRLTVV.

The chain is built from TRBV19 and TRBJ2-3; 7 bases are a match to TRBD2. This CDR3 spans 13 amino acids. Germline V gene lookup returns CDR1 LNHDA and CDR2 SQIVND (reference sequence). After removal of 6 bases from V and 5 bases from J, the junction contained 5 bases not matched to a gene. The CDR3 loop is CASSTERGDTQYF. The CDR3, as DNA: TGTGCCAGTAGCACGGAGCGGGGAGATACGCAGTATTTT.

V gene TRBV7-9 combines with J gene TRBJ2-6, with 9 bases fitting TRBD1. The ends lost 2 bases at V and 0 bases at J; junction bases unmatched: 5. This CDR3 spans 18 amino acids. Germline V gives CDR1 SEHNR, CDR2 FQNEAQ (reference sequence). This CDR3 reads CASSLWGQGGSGANVLTF. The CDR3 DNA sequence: TGTGCCAGCAGCTTATGGGGACAGGGAGGCTCTGGGGCCAACGTCCTGACTTTC.

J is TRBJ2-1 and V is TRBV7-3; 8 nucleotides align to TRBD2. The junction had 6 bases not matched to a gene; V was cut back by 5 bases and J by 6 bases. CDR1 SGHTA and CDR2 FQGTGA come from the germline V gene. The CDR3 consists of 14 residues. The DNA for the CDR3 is TGTGCCAGCAGCCTCGGACTAGCCTTCAATGAGCAGTTCTTC. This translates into CASSLGLAFNEQFF. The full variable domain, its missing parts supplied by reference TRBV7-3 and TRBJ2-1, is GAGVSQTPSNKVTEKGKYVELRCDPISGHTALYWYRQSLGQGPEFLIYFQGTGAADDSGLPNDRFFAVRPEGSVSTLKIQRTERGDSAVYLCASSLGLAFNEQFFGPGTRLTVL.

This CDR3 reads CASRAHTEAFF. DNA of the CDR3: TGTGCCAGCAGGGCACACACTGAAGCTTTCTTT. This rearrangement joins TRBV2 to TRBJ1-1; D ambiguous. Germline V gives CDR1 SNHLY, CDR2 FYNNEI. This CDR3 comprises 11 residues. V lost 6 bases and J lost 3, with 5 bases in between. The variable domain in full, completed from reference TRBV2 and TRBJ1-1, reads EPEVTQTPSHQVTQMGQEVILRCVPISNHLYFYWYRQILGQKVEFLVSFYNNEISEKSEIFDDQFSVERPDGSNFTLKIRSTKLEDSAMYFCASRAHTEAFFGQGTRLTVV.

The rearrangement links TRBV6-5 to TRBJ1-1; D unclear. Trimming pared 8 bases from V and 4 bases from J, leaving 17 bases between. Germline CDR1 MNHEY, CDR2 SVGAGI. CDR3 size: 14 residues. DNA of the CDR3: TGTGCCAGCGGCCCGGCCCGACTTACCACTGAAGCTTTCTTT. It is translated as CASGPARLTTEAFF.

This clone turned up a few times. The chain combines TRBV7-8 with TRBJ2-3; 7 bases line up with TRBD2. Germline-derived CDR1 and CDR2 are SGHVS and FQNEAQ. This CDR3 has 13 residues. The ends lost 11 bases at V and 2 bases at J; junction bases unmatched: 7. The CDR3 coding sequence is TGTGCCGGCGGGGGAGCAGCCACAGATACGCAGTATTTT. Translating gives CAGGGAATDTQYF.

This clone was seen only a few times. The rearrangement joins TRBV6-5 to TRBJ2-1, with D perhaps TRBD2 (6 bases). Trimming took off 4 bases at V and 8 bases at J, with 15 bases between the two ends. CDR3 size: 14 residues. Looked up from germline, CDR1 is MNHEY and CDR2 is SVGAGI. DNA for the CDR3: TGTGCCAGCAGTTTTCGGAGGGCCTCCGATGAGCAGTTCTTC. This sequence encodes CASSFRRASDEQFF.

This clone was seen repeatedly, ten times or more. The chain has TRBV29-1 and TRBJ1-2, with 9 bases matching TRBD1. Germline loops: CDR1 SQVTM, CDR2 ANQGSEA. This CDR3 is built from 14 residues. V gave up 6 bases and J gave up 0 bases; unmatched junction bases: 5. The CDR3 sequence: CSVVDRGANYGYTF. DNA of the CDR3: TGCAGCGTCGTGGACAGGGGAGCTAACTATGGCTACACCTTC.

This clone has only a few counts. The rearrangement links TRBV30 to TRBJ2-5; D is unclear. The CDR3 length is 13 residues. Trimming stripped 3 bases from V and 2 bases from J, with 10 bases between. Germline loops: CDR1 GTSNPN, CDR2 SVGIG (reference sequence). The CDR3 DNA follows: TGTGCCTGGAGCGGTACGAGTCAAGAGACCCAGTACTTC. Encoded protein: CAWSGTSQETQYF. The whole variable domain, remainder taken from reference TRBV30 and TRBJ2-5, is SQTIHQWPATLVQPVGSPLSLECTVEGTSNPNLYWYRQAAGRGLQLLFYSVGIGQISSEVPQNLSASRPQDRQFILSSKKLLLSDSGFYLCAWSGTSQETQYFGPGTRLLVL.

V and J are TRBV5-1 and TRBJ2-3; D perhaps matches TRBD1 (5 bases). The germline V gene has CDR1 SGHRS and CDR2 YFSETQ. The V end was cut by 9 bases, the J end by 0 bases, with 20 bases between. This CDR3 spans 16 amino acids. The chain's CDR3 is CATKGLETVSTDTQYF. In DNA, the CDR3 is TGCGCCACCAAGGGATTGGAGACAGTTAGCACAGATACGCAGTATTTT.

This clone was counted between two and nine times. The DNA for the CDR3 is TGTGCCACCAGCATCAGGGCTTCCGAAAACATTCAGTACTTC. This translates into CATSIRASENIQYF. This sequence joins TRBV15 and TRBJ2-4; TRBD1 might be the D (5 bases). Germline CDR1 is LNHNV and CDR2 is YYDKDF (reference sequence). The germline V and J ends were trimmed by 4 bases and 5 bases, with 12 bases remaining between them. The CDR3 is made up of 14 amino acids. Variable domain in full (rest from reference TRBV15 and TRBJ2-4): DAMVIQNPRYQVTQFGKPVTLSCSQTLNHNVMYWYQQKSSQAPKLLFHYYDKDFNNEADTPDNFQSRRPNTSFCFLDIRSPGLGDTAMYLCATSIRASENIQYFGAGTRLSVL.

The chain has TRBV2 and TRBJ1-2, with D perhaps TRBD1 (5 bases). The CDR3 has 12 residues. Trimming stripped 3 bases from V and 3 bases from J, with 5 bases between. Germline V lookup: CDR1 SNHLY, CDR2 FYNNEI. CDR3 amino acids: CASSDRDYGYTF. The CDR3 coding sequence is TGTGCCAGCAGTGACAGGGACTATGGCTACACCTTC.

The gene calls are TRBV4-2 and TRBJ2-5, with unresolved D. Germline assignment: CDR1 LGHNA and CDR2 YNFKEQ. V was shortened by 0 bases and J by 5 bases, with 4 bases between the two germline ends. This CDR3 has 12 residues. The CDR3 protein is CASSQERETQYF. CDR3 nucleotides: TGTGCCAGCAGCCAAGAGAGGGAGACCCAGTACTTC.

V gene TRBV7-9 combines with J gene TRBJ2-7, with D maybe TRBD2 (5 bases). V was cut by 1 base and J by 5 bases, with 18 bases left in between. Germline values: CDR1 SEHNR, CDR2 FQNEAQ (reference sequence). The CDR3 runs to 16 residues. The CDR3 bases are TGTGCCAGCAGCTTAGTTCTCGGGGTAGTCCCCCACGAGCAGTACTTC. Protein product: CASSLVLGVVPHEQYF.